What follows are 5 T cell receptor beta chains derived from one specimen sequenced in a study of T-cell reconstitution after alpha-beta-depleted transplantation in children. During its preparation, the TCRbeta library received unique molecular identifiers. TCRdb redid the calling of the PCR reads with MiXCR, one entry per CDR3 protein. The repertoire includes 550,000 to 600,000 distinct CDR3 sequences, under 30% of them detected once, and 13% to 15% sits in the top ten. The material sequenced was PBMCs, mostly from graft donor cells, taken 360 days after TCRalphabeta/CD19-depleted stem cell transplant. Receptors were obtained from a boy younger than two who had a stem cell transplant for acute myeloid leukemia, so the T cells may come from the graft donor.

This clonotype showed up just a few times. The rearrangement links TRBV6-1 to TRBJ2-3; TRBD2 aligns across 9 bases. The V and J ends lost 9 bases and 2 bases, in that order; junction bases with no gene match: 9. Germline CDR1 is MNHNS and CDR2 is SASEGT. The CDR3 length is 15 residues. CDR3 nucleotide sequence: TGTGCCAGTCGCCCCGGGACTAGCTACACAGATACGCAGTATTTT. This translates into CASRPGTSYTDTQYF.

This clonotype was seen a few times. The chain is built from TRBV4-3 and TRBJ1-2; D is uncertain. The V end was cut by 5 bases, the J end by 7 bases, with 11 bases between. This CDR3 region has 12 residues. CDR1 and CDR2 (germline): LGHNA, YSLEER. The CDR3 region has the DNA TGCGCCAGCAGCTTAGCAGGCAGTGGCTACACCTTC. Translating it yields CASSLAGSGYTF.

The chain has TRBV6-6 and TRBJ1-4; D unclear. Per germline, CDR1 MNHNY and CDR2 SVGAGI (reference sequence). The CDR3 covers 12 residues. V was pared by 2 bases and J by 7 bases, with 5 bases between. The CDR3 loop reads CASSYVAEKLFF. Written as DNA, the CDR3 is TGTGCCAGCAGTTACGTAGCTGAAAAACTGTTTTTT.

There are a few counts of this clonotype. This sequence joins TRBV20-1 and TRBJ2-7; D assignment may be TRBD1 or TRBD2 (5 bases each). From germline, CDR1 is DFQATT and CDR2 SNEGSKA (reference sequence). The ends were cut back, 6 bases at V and 2 bases at J, with 14 bases in the middle. This CDR3 contains 13 residues. CDR3 DNA sequence: TGCAGTGCCACGGGGCGGATAGCCTACGAGCAGTACGTC. Translation gives CSATGRIAYEQYV.

At least ten counts were recorded for this clonotype. The chain employs TRBV12-3 or TRBV12-4 and TRBJ2-3; 7 positions agree with TRBD1. The V gene end was trimmed by 7 bases and the J gene end by 4 bases; junction bases not matched to a gene: 14. The CDR3 is made up of 16 amino acids. The CDR3 sequence: CASNPGQGVSADTQYF. The CDR3 bases are TGTGCCAGCAATCCTGGGCAGGGGGTAAGCGCAGATACGCAGTATTTT.